These 19 T cell receptor beta chains originate from one sample sequenced in a study of shared clonotypes between healthy human individuals. The protocol was immunoSEQ multiplex PCR, while the TCRdb copy is restricted to in-frame clones and leaves out a portion. The table records roughly 2 million clones, over 85% of them present only once. Sequencing was done on a sample of naive CD4+ T cells sorted from blood. Stated subset: CD45RA+ positively selected. Receptor source: a man aged 18-30 years in good health.

V is TRBV7-2 and J is TRBJ2-5; 7 nucleotides match TRBD2. V was clipped by 1 base and J by 4 bases; unmatched bases: 3. This CDR3 comprises 14 residues. Germline V gene sequence: CDR1 SGHTA, CDR2 FQGNSA. CDR3 amino acids: CASSLVPSGETQYF. The CDR3 DNA sequence: TGTGCCAGCAGCTTAGTTCCTAGCGGAGAGACCCAGTACTTC.

In regard to this clone: Other nucleotide sequences in the sample specify the same CDR3. This chain connects TRBV6-1 to TRBJ1-2; no definite D call. Trimming shortened V by 3 bases and J by 1 base, and 3 bases separated the two germline ends. The CDR3 runs 12 residues. The germline V gene has CDR1 MNHNS and CDR2 SASEGT. The CDR3 is CASSDGNYGYTF. The CDR3 coding sequence is TGTGCCAGCAGTGACGGTAACTATGGCTACACCTTC.

This sequence joins TRBV7-6 and TRBJ2-7; TRBD2 matches at 13 bases. Germline CDR1 and CDR2: SGHVS and FNYEAQ. V lost 5 bases, J lost 6 bases, and 7 bases stayed unmatched. This CDR3 spans 15 amino acids. DNA of the CDR3: TGTGCCAGCAGCCTCCGGACTAGCGGGAGCGGCGAGCAGTACTTC. Encoded protein: CASSLRTSGSGEQYF.

This sequence joins TRBV6-6 and TRBJ2-1; TRBD2 matches 16 bases. The CDR3 consists of 15 residues. V was pared by 6 bases and J by 8 bases, with 4 bases of the junction left unmatched. CDR1 and CDR2 (germline): MNHNY, SVGAGI (reference sequence). The CDR3 coding sequence is TGTGCCAGCAGCTCGGGGACTAGCGGGAGGGATGAGCAGTTCTTC. Its translation: CASSSGTSGRDEQFF.

This rearrangement joins TRBV11-2 to TRBJ1-2; D call uncertain. Germline V lookup: CDR1 SGHAT, CDR2 FQNNGV. Deletions cut 1 base from V and 5 bases from J, with 11 bases between. The CDR3 has 14 residues. The CDR3 DNA reads as TGTGCCAGCAGCTTAGCCGGGGAGGTATATGGCTACACCTTC. This codes for CASSLAGEVYGYTF.

The chain employs TRBV7-3 and TRBJ1-1, with a possible D match to TRBD1 (5 bases). The germline V gene has CDR1 SGHTA and CDR2 FQGTGA. The CDR3 is 15 residues long. V gave up 2 bases and J gave up 11 bases, with 21 bases separating them. CDR3 in DNA: TGTGCCAGCAGCTTACGGGGACCCACACTGAAATGGGCTTTCTTT. Encoded protein: CASSLRGPTLKWAFF. The full variable domain, with the rest looked up from reference TRBV7-3 and TRBJ1-1, is GAGVSQTPSNKVTEKGKYVELRCDPISGHTALYWYRQSLGQGPEFLIYFQGTGAADDSGLPNDRFFAVRPEGSVSTLKIQRTERGDSAVYLCASSLRGPTLKWAFFGQGTRLTVV.

The chain is built from TRBV6-5 and TRBJ1-2; TRBD1 matches 10 bases. Trimming took 2 bases from V and 6 from J; bases not matched to a gene: 3. This CDR3 region has 14 residues. From germline, CDR1 is MNHEY and CDR2 SVGAGI. The CDR3 DNA follows: TGTGCCAGCAGTTACGGGACAGGGGATGATGGCTACACCTTC. It is translated as CASSYGTGDDGYTF.

V gene TRBV2 combines with J gene TRBJ2-7; D possibly matches TRBD1 or TRBD2 (5 bases each). This CDR3 spans 15 amino acids. Trimming cost V 6 bases and J 4 bases, with 19 bases left between them. Germline lookup yields CDR1 SNHLY and CDR2 FYNNEI. CDR3 sequence: CASRDWGDRGYEQYF. CDR3 coding DNA: TGTGCCAGCAGGGATTGGGGAGACAGAGGATACGAGCAGTACTTC.

This clone is a singleton in its sample. This rearrangement joins TRBV25-1 to TRBJ1-3; D remains unclear. Germline V gene sequence: CDR1 MGHDK, CDR2 SYGVNS. The ends were cut back, 4 bases at V and 1 base at J, with 11 bases in the middle. This CDR3 spans 15 amino acids. CDR3 nucleotide sequence: TGTGCCAGCAGTGGTCCCGGCCCGTCTGGAAACACCATATATTTT. This translates into CASSGPGPSGNTIYF.

V is TRBV6-5 and J is TRBJ2-1; 14 bases map to TRBD2. V shed 4 bases, J shed 9 bases, and the junction held 5 bases outside the gene matches. Germline V gene lookup returns CDR1 MNHEY and CDR2 SVGAGI. The length of the CDR3 is 15 residues. DNA of the CDR3: TGTGCCAGCAGTTTGGGACTAGCGGGAGTGGGTGAGCAGTTCTTC. Its protein is CASSLGLAGVGEQFF.

J is TRBJ1-5 and V is TRBV6-7; tentative D call: TRBD1 (6 bases). TRBV6-7 qualifies as an ORF whose function is uncertain. The V gene lost 0 bases and the J gene lost 2 bases, with 11 bases spanning the gap. The CDR3 is 16 residues long. CDR3 loop: CASSYSPTGCNQPQHF. CDR3 nucleotide sequence: TGTGCCAGCAGTTACTCACCCACAGGGTGCAATCAGCCCCAGCATTTT.

Comment on this clone: Other nucleotide sequences in the sample specify the same CDR3. This chain links TRBV4-3 with TRBJ1-3; D unclear. The germline V gene has CDR1 LGHNA and CDR2 YSLEER. The CDR3 is made up of 13 amino acids. Trimming left V 0 bases short and J 4 bases short, with 4 bases between. The CDR3 nucleotides are TGCGCCAGCAGCCAAGAAGGCGGAAACACCATATATTTT. It specifies CASSQEGGNTIYF.

Regarding this clone: The identical CDR3 is also encoded by other nucleotide sequences in the sample. CDR3 residues: CASSLDRLYEQYF. In DNA form, the CDR3 reads TGCGCCAGCAGCTTGGACAGACTCTACGAGCAGTACTTC. The J gene is TRBJ2-7, the V gene TRBV5-1, with no clear D. CDR1 SGHRS and CDR2 YFSETQ come from the germline V gene. There are 13 residues in the CDR3. The ends were cut back, 0 bases at V and 3 bases at J, with 7 bases in the middle.

This clone appeared once. The chain is built from TRBV5-6 and TRBJ2-7; a weak D match, TRBD1 (6 bases). This CDR3 is built from 18 residues. The V gene lost 4 bases and the J gene lost 3 bases, with 26 bases spanning the gap. The germline V gene has CDR1 SGHDT and CDR2 YYEEEE. The CDR3 nucleotides read TGTGCCAGCAGCCCGGGTGAGGGGGAAGCCGGTTCTGACTACGAGCAGTACTTC. It codes for CASSPGEGEAGSDYEQYF.

The chain carries TRBV7-2 and TRBJ2-7, with 11 bases lining up with TRBD2. The ends lost 5 bases at V and 2 bases at J; junction bases unmatched: 5. The CDR3 is 15 residues long. The germline CDR1 and CDR2 sequences are SGHTA and FQGNSA. The CDR3 DNA reads TGTGCCAGCAGCCAGAGACTAGCGGGGACCTACGAGCAGTACTTC. Translated: CASSQRLAGTYEQYF.

This chain joins TRBV5-1 and TRBJ1-4; perhaps TRBD1 as D (6 bases). The V end was cut by 0 bases, the J end by 7 bases, with 13 bases between. CDR1 is SGHRS, CDR2 YFSETQ, per germline. The CDR3 is 15 amino acids. The CDR3 region has the DNA TGCGCCAGCAGCTTGGCGGCGGGGGCTGGTGAAAAACTGTTTTTT. Amino acids: CASSLAAGAGEKLFF.

The chain couples TRBV14 to TRBJ2-5; tentative D call: TRBD1 (6 bases). This CDR3 spans 15 amino acids. V lost 2 bases and J lost 5, with 15 bases in between. From germline, CDR1 is SGHDN and CDR2 FVKESK. The CDR3: CASSQWAGVRETQYF. The CDR3 coding sequence is TGTGCCAGCAGCCAATGGGCAGGGGTCAGGGAGACCCAGTACTTC.

This CDR3 is CAISDLGAMAFF. For the CDR3, the DNA is TGTGCCATCAGTGATCTCGGCGCAATGGCTTTCTTT. The chain has TRBV10-3 and TRBJ1-1; D is uncertain. Trimming removed 3 bases from V and 11 bases from J, with 13 bases in between. Germline V lookup: CDR1 ENHRY, CDR2 SYGVKD. CDR3 length equals 12 residues.

V usage is TRBV5-1 and J usage is TRBJ1-4; 7 bases are a match to TRBD1. Germline CDR1 SGHRS, CDR2 YFSETQ. The length of the CDR3 is 15 residues. After removal of 0 bases from V and 3 bases from J, the junction contained 2 bases not matched to a gene. CDR3 in amino acids: CASSLATGSNEKLFF. DNA for the CDR3: TGCGCCAGCAGCTTGGCGACAGGGTCTAATGAAAAACTGTTTTTT.